Here is one T cell receptor (beta chain) with its context. This clonotype turned up a few times. It has no known antigen specificity. Per-nucleotide qualities are absent, and no much larger clonotype sits a single base away. The source of the sample is a study of robustness of blood B and T cell sequencing (dated by TCRdb to the late 2010s). At the level of the whole study: The goal of the study was to figure out the amount of peripheral blood required to reliably characterize the TCRbeta and IgG repertoires of an individual. TCRbeta and IgG repertoires were quantified in each of the approximately 10 independently drawn blood samples. As technical replicates, two replicate TCRbeta cDNA libraries were prepared from one shared RNA pool derived from a single 10 ml draw.

V sheds 8 bases and J sheds 1 base, leaving 15 bases between their ends. The germline V gene encodes CDR1 SQVTM and CDR2 ANQGSEA. The CDR3 numbers 13 residues from cysteine through phenylalanine. Only CDR3 DNA remains: 39 bases, in frame from the first base. TCRbeta repertoires were measured from mRNA instead of genomic DNA, an approach that captures expressed receptors. Without any cell sorting, leukocytes from the buffy coat were collected into Trizol, and RNA was extracted using the Direct-zol RNA MiniPrep Plus kit. EDTA blood tubes were centrifuged immediately at 4°C to separate plasma, buffy coat and red blood cells. The study at large found these results: The 1,000 most abundant TCRbeta clonotypes from the pooled draws were found in every single 10 ml sample. When technical replicate libraries were compared, under 95% of the top 10,000 TCRbeta clonotypes in one library also turned up in the other. Overlap of rare TCRbeta clonotypes did not improve with pooling tubes, implying much larger blood volumes would be needed to capture them. Immediate fractionation was required for EDTA tubes, so the use of EDTA tubes in multi-site collections was limited. Combining 3 or 4 tubes (about 26-45 ml blood) brought coverage of the top 10,000 TCRbeta clonotypes close to saturation. One pair of TCRbeta libraries showed evidence of cross-contamination, likely from batch processing; the shared UMI-sequence pairs were removed. A full plateau was not reached by TCRbeta rarefaction curves, suggesting under-sequencing or many low-abundance clonotypes.

Library preparation used PCR. For sequencing, an Illumina MiSeq was employed. cDNA was synthesized with SMARTScribe reverse transcriptase and a 5' template-switch oligo that added a universal priming site. The template-switch oligo carried a 12-nucleotide random unique molecular identifier (UMI) that tagged each cDNA molecule. During reverse transcription, TCRbeta transcripts were targeted using chain-specific reverse primers. Residual template-switch adapters were removed by uracil DNA glycosylase treatment, and cDNA was purified using a Qiagen MinElute kit. For the first PCR, KAPA HiFi HotStart ReadyMix was used for approximately 20 cycles, with amplification split across four 50 ul reactions containing step-out primers. Products of the first-round PCR were gel-purified before additional amplification. Illumina Nextera adapters were attached in a second PCR of 7 to 8 cycles, and the libraries were then purified and pooled. For each TCRbeta molecule, the UMI barcode was captured by a 50-nucleotide 5' read. The authors processed their data as follows. Reads were grouped by UMI into consensus reads using the MIGEC toolkit. PEAR was used to merge forward and reverse consensus reads into final reads. A custom decontamination script removed identical UMI-sequence pairs shared across libraries, treating them as cross-sample contamination. MIGMAP, a wrapper around IgBLAST, was used for V(D)J assignment and CDR3 extraction. TCR clonotypes were defined by identical V gene, J gene and CDR3 amino acid sequence; CDR1 and CDR2 were not sequenced. In TCRdb, the public reads were trimmed at Q25 with fastp and aligned with MiXCR, with productive beta chains retained. Each entry is one CDR3 protein sequence, shown with its most common DNA and genes. In this record, the V and J calls reflect TCRdb's handling and not the investigators' own analysis. This sample has 850 to 900 distinct CDR3 sequences in its table, and about 71% of those were observed once. Approximately 40% of the sample is held by the ten biggest clonotypes.

This TCR was sampled from a human donor in good health. In this chain, TRBV29-1 is recombined with TRBJ2-7; TRBD1 is perhaps the D gene, given 6 matching bases. The material sequenced was peripheral blood. The CDR3 amino acid sequence is: CSTQGPDSYEQYF. The sequence in DNA is TGCAGCACGCAGGGGCCTGATTCCTACGAGCAGTACTTC.